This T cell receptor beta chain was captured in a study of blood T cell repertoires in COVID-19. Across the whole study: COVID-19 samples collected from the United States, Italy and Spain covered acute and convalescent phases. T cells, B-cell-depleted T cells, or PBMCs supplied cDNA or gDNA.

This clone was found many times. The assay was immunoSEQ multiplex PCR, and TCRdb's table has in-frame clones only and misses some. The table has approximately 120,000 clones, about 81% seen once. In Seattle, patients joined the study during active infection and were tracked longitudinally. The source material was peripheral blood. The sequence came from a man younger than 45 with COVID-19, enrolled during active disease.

CDR3 residues: CASSLIQNPDYEQYF. The CDR3 DNA reads as TGTGCCAGCAGCTTAATCCAGAATCCAGACTACGAGCAGTACTTC. The J gene is TRBJ2-7, the V gene TRBV11-2, with D hard to call. The CDR3 extends over 15 amino acids. V shed 2 bases and J shed 3 bases, with 14 bases lying between them. Germline lookup yields CDR1 SGHAT and CDR2 FQNNGV.